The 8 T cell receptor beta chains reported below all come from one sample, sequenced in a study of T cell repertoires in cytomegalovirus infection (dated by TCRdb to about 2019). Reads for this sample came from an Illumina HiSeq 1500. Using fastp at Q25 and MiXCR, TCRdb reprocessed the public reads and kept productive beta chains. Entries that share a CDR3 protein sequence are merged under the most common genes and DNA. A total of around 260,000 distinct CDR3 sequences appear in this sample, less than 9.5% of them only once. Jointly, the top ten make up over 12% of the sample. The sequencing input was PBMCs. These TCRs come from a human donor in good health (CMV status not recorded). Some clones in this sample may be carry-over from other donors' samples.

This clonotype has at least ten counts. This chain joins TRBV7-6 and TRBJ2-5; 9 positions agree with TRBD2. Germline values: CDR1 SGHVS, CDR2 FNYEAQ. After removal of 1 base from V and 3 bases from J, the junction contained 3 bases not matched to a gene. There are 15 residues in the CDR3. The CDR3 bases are TGTGCCAGCAGCTTAGTCGCGGGAGGGGAAGAGACCCAGTACTTC. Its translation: CASSLVAGGEETQYF.

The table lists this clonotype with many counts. The CDR3 sequence: CASTSFSGQETQYF. Written as DNA, the CDR3 is TGTGCCAGCACATCCTTCAGCGGGCAAGAGACCCAGTACTTC. The chain joins TRBV11-2 to TRBJ2-5; possible D gene TRBD2, 6 bases. Trimming removed 7 bases at V and 2 bases at J, with 14 bases between. The CDR3 totals 14 residues. Germline V gene data show CDR1 as SGHAT and CDR2 as FQNNGV. The full variable domain, rest sourced from reference TRBV11-2 and TRBJ2-5, is EAGVAQSPRYKIIEKRQSVAFWCNPISGHATLYWYQQILGQGPKLLIQFQNNGVVDDSQLPKDRFSAERLKGVDSTLKIQPAKLEDSAVYLCASTSFSGQETQYFGPGTRLLVL.

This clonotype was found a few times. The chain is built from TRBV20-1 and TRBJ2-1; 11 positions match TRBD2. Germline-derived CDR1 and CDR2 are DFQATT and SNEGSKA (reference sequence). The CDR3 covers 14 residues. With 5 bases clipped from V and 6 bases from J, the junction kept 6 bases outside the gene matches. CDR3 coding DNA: TGCAGTGCTCGCCGGACTAGCGGGCGCAATGAGCAGTTCTTC. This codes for CSARRTSGRNEQFF.

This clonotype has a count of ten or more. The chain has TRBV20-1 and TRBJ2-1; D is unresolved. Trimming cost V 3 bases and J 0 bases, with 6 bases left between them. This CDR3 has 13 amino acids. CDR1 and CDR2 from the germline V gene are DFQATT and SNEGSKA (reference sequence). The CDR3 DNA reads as TGCAGTGCTAGCGTTTTCTCCTACAATGAGCAGTTCTTC. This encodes CSASVFSYNEQFF.

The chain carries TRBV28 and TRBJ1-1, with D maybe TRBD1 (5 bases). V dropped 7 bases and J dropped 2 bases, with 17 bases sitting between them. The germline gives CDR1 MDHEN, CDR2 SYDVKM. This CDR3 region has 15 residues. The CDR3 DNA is TGTGCCAGCAATGTGCCGGGACGGATAAACACTGAAGCTTTCTTT. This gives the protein CASNVPGRINTEAFF.

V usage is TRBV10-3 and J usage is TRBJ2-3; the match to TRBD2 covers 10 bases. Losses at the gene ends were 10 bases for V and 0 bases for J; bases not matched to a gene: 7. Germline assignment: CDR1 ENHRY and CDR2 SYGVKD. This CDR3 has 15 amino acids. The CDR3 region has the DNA TGTGCCACCCGGCCTAGCGGGGGTAGCACAGATACGCAGTATTTT. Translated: CATRPSGGSTDTQYF.

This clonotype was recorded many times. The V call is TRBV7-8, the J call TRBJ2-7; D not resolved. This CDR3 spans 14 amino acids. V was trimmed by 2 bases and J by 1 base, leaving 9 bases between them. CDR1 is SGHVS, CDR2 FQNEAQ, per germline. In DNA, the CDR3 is TGTGCCAGCAGCTTACTGGTAGGGTCCTACGAGCAGTACTTC. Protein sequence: CASSLLVGSYEQYF.

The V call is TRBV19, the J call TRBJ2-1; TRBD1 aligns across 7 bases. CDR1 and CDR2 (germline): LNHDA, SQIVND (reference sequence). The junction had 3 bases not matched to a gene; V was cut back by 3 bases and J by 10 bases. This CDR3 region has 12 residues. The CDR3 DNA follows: TGTGCCAGTAGTATCCGACAGGGAGAGCAGTTCTTC. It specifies CASSIRQGEQFF.